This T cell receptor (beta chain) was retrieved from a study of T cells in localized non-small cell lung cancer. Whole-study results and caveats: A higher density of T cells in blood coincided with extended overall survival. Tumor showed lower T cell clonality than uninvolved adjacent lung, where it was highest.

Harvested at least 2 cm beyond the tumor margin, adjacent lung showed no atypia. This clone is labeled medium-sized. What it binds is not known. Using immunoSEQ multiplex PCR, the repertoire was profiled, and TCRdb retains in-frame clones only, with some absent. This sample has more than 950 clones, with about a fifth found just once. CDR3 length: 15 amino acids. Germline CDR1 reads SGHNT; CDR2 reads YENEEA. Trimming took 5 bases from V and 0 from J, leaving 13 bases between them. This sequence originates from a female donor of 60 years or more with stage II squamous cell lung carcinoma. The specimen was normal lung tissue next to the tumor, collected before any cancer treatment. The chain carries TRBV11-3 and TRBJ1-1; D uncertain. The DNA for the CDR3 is TGTGCCAGCAGCCCGGGATCGGGGTTGAACACTGAAGCTTTCTTT. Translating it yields CASSPGSGLNTEAFF.